This TCR beta chain was observed in a study of blood T cells in healthy people across ages. Through a sample-barcoded 5' primer and a J-beta primer mix, a second PCR was run for about 6 to 11 cycles. In TCRdb, the 5' RACE reads were re-called with MiXCR into one record per CDR3 protein. In the table there are roughly 680,000 distinct CDR3 sequences, roughly 49% of which are singletons. This clonotype was seen a few times. CDR3 size: 13 residues. Germline V lookup: CDR1 ENHRY, CDR2 SYGVKD. J is TRBJ2-5 and V is TRBV10-3, with no clear D. Gene TRBJ2-7 matches the end of the DNA better, so the J call may be wrong. Sequencing was done on a sample of blood. The sequence was collected from a woman in her sixties or seventies in good health. Written as DNA, the CDR3 is TGTGCCATCAGTTCTACAGTGAACTACGAGCAGTACTTC. Residues: CAISSTVNYEQYF.